This entry concerns a single T cell receptor (beta chain). Its target is unknown. This entry is derived from a study of beta chain features in type 1 diabetes. Overall study findings and caveats: Across all four CD4+ subsets, people with type 1 diabetes showed modestly shorter TCRB CDR3s. Over-representation of high TCR-expressing cells was a possible consequence of cDNA sequencing.

Every donor had blood drawn once into heparin, roughly 120 mL on average. Expressed TCRB transcripts were sequenced because the isolated RNA had all been reverse transcribed beforehand. Assay: immunoSEQ multiplex PCR; the TCRdb copy retains only in-frame clones and omits some. The data hold under 250,000 clones, with 25% to 35% observed a single time. V shed 1 base and J 3 bases; nucleotides not matched to a gene: 4. Germline V gene lookup returns CDR1 SGHDT and CDR2 YYEEEE. CDR3 length equals 15 residues. This chain joins TRBV5-6 and TRBJ2-3, with 8 bases aligning to TRBD1. The sequence was collected from a man aged 25-45 years in good health. The specimen was central memory CD4+ T cells from blood. This chain's CDR3 is CASSLNRGWTDTQYF. As DNA, the CDR3 is TGTGCCAGCAGCTTGAACAGGGGGTGGACAGATACGCAGTATTTT.